This section outlines one TCR beta chain sequence together with its context. Antigen: not known. Clones were sequenced by immunoSEQ multiplex PCR, and TCRdb holds only the in-frame ones, with some missing. Of around 1.9 million clones listed, about 93% are singletons. The source of the sample is a study of shared clonotypes between healthy human individuals. Study-wide findings and caveats: Clonotypes shared by all four donors outscored non-shared clonotypes in generation probability. Richness estimates generally favored naive over memory subsets.

Naivety among CD8 cells was defined by CD45RO negativity and positive CCR7 selection, thereby excluding terminally differentiated effector memory CD45RA+ cells. Material for sequencing was naive CD8+ T cells from PBMCs. This clonotype originated in a young man in good health. Some clones in this sample may be carry-over from other donors' samples.

CDR3 sequence (DNA): TGCGCCAGCAGCCACCCGGTACGGGGGGGTGACCCCTACGAGCAGTACTTC. It translates to CASSHPVRGGDPYEQYF. This sequence joins TRBV4-1 and TRBJ2-7; 8 positions match TRBD2. The CDR3 length is 17 residues. After removal of 3 bases from V and 2 bases from J, the junction contained 12 bases not matched to a gene. Looked up from germline, CDR1 is MGHRA and CDR2 is YSYEKL.